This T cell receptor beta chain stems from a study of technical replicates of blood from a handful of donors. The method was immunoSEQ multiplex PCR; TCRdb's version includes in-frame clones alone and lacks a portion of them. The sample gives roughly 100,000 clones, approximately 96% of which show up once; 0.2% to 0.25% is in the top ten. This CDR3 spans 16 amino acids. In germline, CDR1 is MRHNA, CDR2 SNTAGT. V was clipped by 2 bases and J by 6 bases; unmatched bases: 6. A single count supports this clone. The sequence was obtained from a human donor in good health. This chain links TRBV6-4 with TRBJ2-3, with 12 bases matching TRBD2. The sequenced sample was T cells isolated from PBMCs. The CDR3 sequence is CASSDAASGGADTQYF. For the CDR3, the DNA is TGTGCCAGCAGTGACGCGGCTAGCGGGGGGGCTGATACGCAGTATTTT.